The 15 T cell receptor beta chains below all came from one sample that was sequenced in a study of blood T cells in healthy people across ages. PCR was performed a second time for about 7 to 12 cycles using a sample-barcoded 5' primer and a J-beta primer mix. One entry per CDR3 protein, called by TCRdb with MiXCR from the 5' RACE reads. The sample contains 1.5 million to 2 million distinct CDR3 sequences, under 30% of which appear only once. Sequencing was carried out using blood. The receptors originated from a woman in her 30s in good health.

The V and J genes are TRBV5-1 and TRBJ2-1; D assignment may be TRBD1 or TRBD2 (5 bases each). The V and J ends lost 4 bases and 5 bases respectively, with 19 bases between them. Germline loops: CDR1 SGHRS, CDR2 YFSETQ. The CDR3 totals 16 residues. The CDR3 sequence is CASSLRDPYFDNEQFF. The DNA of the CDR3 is TGCGCCAGCAGCCTGAGGGACCCCTACTTCGACAATGAGCAGTTCTTC.

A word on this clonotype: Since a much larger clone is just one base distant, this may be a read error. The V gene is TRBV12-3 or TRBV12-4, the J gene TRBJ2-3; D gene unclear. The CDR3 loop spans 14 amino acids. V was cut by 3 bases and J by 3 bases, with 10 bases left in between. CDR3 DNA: TGTGCCAGCAGTTTTACCCCCGGAACAGATACGCAGTATTTT. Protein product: CASSFTPGTDTQYF.

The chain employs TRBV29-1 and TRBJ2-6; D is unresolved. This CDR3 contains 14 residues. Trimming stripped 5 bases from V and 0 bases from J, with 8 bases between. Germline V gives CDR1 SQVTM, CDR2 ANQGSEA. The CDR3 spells CSVRRGSGANVLTF. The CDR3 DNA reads TGCAGCGTTCGTCGCGGCTCTGGGGCCAACGTCCTGACTTTC.

The CDR3 reads CASSVEGLAEPGETQYF. The CDR3 DNA reads TGTGCCAGCAGCGTAGAGGGACTAGCGGAACCGGGAGAGACCCAGTACTTC. V is TRBV9 and J is TRBJ2-5; TRBD2 aligns across 11 bases. CDR1 is SGDLS and CDR2 is YYNGEE in the germline V gene. V gave up 0 bases and J gave up 4 bases; unmatched junction bases: 8. The CDR3 is made up of 17 amino acids.

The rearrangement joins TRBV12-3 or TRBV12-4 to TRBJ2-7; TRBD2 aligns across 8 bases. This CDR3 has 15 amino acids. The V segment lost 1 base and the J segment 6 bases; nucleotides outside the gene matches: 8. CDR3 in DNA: TGTGCCAGCAGTTTAGTGCTAGCGGGTTGGGGCGAGCAGTACTTC. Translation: CASSLVLAGWGEQYF.

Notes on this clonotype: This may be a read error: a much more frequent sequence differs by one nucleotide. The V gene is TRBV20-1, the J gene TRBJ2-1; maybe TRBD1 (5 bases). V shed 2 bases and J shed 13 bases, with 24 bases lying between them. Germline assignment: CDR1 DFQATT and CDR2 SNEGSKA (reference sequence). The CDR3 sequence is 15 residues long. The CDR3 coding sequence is TGCAGTGCTAGATCCCTCCAGGGTGCGTTGGAGACCCAGTTCTTC. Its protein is CSARSLQGALETQFF.

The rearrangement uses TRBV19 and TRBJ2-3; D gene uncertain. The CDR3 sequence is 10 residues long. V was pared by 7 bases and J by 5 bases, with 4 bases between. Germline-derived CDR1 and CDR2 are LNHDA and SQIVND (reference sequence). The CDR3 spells CASNEDTQYF. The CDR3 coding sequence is TGTGCCAGTAACGAAGATACGCAGTATTTT.

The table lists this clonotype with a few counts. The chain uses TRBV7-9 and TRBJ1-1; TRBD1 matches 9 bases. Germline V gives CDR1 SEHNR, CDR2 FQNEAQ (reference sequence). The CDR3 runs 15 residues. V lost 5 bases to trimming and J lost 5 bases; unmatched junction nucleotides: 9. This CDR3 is CASSDPQGARTEAFF. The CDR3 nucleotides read TGTGCCAGCAGCGATCCACAGGGGGCGAGAACTGAAGCTTTCTTT.

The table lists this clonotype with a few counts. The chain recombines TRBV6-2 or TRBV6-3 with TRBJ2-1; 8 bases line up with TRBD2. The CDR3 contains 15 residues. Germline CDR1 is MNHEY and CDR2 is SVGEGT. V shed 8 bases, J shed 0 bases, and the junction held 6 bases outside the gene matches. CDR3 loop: CASSKRERSYNEQFF. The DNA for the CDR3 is TGTGCCAGCTCCAAGCGGGAGCGCTCCTACAATGAGCAGTTCTTC.

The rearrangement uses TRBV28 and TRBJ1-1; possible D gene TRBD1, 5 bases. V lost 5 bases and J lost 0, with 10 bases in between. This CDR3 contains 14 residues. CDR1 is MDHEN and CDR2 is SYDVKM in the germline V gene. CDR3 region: CASSTLRVNTEAFF. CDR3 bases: TGTGCCAGCAGTACACTCAGGGTGAACACTGAAGCTTTCTTT.

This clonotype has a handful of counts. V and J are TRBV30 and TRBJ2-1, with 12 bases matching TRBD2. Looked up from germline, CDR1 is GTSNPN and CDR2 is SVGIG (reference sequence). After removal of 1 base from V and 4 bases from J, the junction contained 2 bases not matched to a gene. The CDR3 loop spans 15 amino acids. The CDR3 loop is CAWSATSGRYNEQFF. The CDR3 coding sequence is TGTGCCTGGAGTGCGACTAGCGGGAGATACAATGAGCAGTTCTTC.

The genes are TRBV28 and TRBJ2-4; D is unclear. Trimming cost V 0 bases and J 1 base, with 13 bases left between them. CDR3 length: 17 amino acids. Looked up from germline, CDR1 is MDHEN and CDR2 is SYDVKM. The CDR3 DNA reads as TGTGCCAGCAGTTTATGGTCCCTTAACGCCGCCAAAAACATTCAGTACTTC. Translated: CASSLWSLNAAKNIQYF.

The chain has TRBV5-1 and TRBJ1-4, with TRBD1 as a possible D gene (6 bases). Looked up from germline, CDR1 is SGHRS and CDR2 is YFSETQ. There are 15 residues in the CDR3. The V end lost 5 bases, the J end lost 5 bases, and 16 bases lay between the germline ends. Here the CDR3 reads CASRKDVQGNEKLFF. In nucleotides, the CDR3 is TGCGCCAGCAGAAAGGACGTCCAGGGGAATGAAAAACTGTTTTTT.

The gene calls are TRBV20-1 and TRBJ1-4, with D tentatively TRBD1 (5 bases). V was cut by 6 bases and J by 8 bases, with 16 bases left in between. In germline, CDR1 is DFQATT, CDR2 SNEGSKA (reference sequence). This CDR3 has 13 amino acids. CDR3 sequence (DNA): TGCAGTGCAAAAAACCAGGGTGACGAAAAACTGTTTTTT. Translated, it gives CSAKNQGDEKLFF.

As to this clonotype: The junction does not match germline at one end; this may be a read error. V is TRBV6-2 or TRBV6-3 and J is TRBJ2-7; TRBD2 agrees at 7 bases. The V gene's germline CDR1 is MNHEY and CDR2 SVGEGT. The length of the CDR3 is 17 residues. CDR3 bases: TGTGCCAGCAGCCCCCCTCCGGCGGGCGGGAGTATCTACGGGCAGTACTTC. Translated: CASSPPPAGGSIYGQYF.